The present TCR beta chain was sequenced within a study of technical replicates of blood from a few donors. The protocol was immunoSEQ multiplex PCR, while the TCRdb copy is restricted to in-frame clones and leaves out a portion. Of around 73,000 clones detected, roughly 90% appear once; the ten largest clones hold about 4.5%. The clonotype originates from a human donor in good health. Some clones in this sample may be carry-over from other donors' samples. The source material was PBMCs.

CDR3 residues: CAWSAGEGTDTQYF. CDR3 sequence (DNA): TGTGCCTGGAGTGCGGGGGAGGGCACAGATACGCAGTATTTT. This sequence joins TRBV30 and TRBJ2-3; TRBD2 is a possible D gene (6 bases). V lost 1 base, J lost 1 base, and 9 bases lay in between. The germline gives CDR1 GTSNPN, CDR2 SVGIG (reference sequence). This CDR3 spans 14 amino acids.